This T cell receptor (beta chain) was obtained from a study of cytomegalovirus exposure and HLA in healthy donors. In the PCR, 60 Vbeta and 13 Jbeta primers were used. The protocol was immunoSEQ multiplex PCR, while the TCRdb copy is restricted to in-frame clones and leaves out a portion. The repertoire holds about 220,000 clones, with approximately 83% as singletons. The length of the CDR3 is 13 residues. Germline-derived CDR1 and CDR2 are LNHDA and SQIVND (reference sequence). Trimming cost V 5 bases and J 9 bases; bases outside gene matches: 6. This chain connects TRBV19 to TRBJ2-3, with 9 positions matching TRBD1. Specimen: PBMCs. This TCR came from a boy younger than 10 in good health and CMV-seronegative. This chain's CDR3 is CASSPRQGGTQYF. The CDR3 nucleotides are TGTGCCAGTAGTCCCCGACAGGGGGGGACGCAGTATTTT.